This T cell receptor (beta chain) was captured by sequencing in a study of blood T cell repertoires in COVID-19. Study background: Sites across the United States, Italy and Spain contributed samples from acute and convalescent COVID-19.

Trimming removed 2 bases at V and 6 bases at J, with 11 bases between. Germline CDR1 reads SGHKS; CDR2 reads YYEKEE (reference sequence). This CDR3 comprises 14 residues. Sequenced by immunoSEQ multiplex PCR; TCRdb stores in-frame clones only, minus some. The data hold under 300,000 clones, with 65% to 85% observed a single time. The sample comprised peripheral blood. This TCR derives from a man older than 75 with acute or convalescent COVID-19. The chain carries TRBV5-5 and TRBJ2-2; no firm D call. The CDR3 spells CASSLGGLSGELFF. The CDR3 region has the DNA TGTGCCAGCAGCTTAGGTGGGCTATCCGGGGAGCTGTTTTTT. The complete variable domain, with remaining parts taken from reference TRBV5-5 and TRBJ2-2, reads DAGVTQSPTHLIKTRGQQVTLRCSPISGHKSVSWYQQVLGQGPQFIFQYYEKEERGRGNFPDRFSARQFPNYSSELNVNALLLGDSALYLCASSLGGLSGELFFGEGSRLTVL.